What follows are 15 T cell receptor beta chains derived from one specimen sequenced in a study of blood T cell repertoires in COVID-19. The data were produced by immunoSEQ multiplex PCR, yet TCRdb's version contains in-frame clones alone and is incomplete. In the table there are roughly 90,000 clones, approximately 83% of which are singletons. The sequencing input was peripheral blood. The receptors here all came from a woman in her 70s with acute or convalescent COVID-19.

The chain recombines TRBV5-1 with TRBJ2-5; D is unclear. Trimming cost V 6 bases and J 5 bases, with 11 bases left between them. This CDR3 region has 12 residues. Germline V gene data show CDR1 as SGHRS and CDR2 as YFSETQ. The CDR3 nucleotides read TGCGCCAGCATTTATCCAGCGGAGACCCAGTACTTC. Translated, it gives CASIYPAETQYF.

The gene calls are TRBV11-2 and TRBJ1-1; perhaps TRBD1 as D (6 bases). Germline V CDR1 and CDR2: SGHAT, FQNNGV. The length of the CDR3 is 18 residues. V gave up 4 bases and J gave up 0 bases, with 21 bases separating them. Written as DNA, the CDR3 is TGTGCCAGCAGCTCCGGGGAAATCCCGGACAGCATGAACACTGAAGCTTTCTTT. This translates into CASSSGEIPDSMNTEAFF.

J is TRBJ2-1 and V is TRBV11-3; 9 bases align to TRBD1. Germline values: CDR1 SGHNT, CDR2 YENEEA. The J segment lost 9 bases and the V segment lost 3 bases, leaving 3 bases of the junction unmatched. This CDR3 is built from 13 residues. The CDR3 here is CASSLGQGTEQFF. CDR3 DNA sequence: TGTGCCAGCAGCTTGGGACAGGGTACTGAGCAGTTCTTC.

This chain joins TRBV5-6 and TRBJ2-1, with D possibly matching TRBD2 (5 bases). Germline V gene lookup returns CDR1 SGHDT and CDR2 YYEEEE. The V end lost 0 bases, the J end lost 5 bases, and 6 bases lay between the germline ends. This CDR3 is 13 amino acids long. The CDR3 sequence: CASSLVGNNEQFF. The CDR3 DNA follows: TGTGCCAGCAGCTTGGTCGGGAACAATGAGCAGTTCTTC.

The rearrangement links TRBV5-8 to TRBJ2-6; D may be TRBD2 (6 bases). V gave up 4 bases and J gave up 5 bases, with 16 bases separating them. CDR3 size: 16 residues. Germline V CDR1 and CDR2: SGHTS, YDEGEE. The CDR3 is CASSLAGGTWANVLTF. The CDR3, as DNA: TGTGCCAGCAGCCTTGCCGGCGGGACTTGGGCCAACGTCCTGACTTTC.

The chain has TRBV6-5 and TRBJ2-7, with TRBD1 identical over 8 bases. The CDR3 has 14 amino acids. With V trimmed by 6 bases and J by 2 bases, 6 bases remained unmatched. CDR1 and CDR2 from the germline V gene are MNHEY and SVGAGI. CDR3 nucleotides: TGTGCCAGCAGGTCGGACAGGGCCCCCTACGAGCAGTACTTC. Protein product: CASRSDRAPYEQYF.

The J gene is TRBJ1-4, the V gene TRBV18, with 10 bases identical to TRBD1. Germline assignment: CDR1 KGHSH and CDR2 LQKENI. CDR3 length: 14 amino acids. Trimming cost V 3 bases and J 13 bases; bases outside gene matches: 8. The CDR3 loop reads CASSPGDRGGLLFF. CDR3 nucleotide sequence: TGTGCCAGCTCACCGGGGGACAGGGGAGGTTTACTGTTTTTT.

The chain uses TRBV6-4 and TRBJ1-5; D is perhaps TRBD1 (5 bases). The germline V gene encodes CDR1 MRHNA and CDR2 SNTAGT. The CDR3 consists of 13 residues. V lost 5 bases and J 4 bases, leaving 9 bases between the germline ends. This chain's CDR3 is CASSPTENQPQHF. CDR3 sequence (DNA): TGTGCCAGCAGTCCGACAGAGAATCAGCCCCAGCATTTT.

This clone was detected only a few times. DNA of the CDR3: TGTGCCAGCAGTTTTGGGACAGGGGTCGGACCCCAGCATTTT. Its translation: CASSFGTGVGPQHF. V and J are TRBV2 and TRBJ1-5; 10 nucleotides agree with TRBD1. The CDR3 contains 14 residues. The trim removed 5 bases at V and 10 bases at J, leaving 8 bases unmatched. Germline CDR1 SNHLY, CDR2 FYNNEI.

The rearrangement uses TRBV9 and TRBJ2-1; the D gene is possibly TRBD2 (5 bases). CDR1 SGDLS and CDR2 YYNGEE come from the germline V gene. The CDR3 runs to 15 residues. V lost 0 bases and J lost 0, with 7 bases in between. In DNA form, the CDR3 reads TGTGCCAGCAGCGTAGGAGGGAACTCCTACAATGAGCAGTTCTTC. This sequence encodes CASSVGGNSYNEQFF.

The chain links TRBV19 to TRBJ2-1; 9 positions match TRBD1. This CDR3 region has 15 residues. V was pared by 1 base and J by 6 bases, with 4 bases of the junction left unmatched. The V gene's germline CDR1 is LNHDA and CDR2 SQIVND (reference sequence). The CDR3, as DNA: TGTGCCAGTAGTATAGGGGACAGGGTGCGCAATGAGCAGTTCTTC. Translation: CASSIGDRVRNEQFF.

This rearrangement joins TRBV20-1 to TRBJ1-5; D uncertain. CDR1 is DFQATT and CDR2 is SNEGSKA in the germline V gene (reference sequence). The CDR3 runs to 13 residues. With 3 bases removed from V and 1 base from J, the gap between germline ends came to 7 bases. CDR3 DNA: TGCAGTGCTAGTGAGCAGAGCAATCAGCCCCAGCATTTT. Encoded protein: CSASEQSNQPQHF.

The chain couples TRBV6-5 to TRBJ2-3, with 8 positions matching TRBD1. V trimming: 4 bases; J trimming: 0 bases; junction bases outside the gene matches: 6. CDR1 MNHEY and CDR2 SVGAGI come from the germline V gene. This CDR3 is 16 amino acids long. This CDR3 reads CASSSPRGPSTDTQYF. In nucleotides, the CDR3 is TGTGCCAGCAGTTCTCCCAGGGGGCCTAGCACAGATACGCAGTATTTT.

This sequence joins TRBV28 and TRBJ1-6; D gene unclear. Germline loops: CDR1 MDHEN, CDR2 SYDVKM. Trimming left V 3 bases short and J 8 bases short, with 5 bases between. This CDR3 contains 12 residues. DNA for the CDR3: TGTGCCAGCAGTTTGAGTTATTCACCCCTCCACTTT. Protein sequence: CASSLSYSPLHF.

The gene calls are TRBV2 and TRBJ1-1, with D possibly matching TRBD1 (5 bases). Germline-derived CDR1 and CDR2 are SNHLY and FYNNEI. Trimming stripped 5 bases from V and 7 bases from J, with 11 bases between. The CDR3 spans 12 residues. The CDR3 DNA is TGTGCCAGCAGTCAGGAGGGGCTTGAAGCTTTCTTT. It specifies CASSQEGLEAFF.